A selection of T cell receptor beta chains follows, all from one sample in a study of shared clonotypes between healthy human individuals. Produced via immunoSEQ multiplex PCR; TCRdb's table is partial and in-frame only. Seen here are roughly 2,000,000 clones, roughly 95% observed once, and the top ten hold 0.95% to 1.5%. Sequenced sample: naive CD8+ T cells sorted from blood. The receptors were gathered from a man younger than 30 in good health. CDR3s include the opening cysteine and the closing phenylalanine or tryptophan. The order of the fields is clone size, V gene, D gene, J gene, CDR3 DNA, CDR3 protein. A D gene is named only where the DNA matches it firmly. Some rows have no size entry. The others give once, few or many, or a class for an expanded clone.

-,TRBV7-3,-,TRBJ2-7,TGTGCCAGCAGCTTACAAGGGGATCTCTCCTACGAGCAGTACTTC,CASSLQGDLSYEQYF
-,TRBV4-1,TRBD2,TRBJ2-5,TGCGCCAGCAGCCCTGGGGGAGCGGGGCTACAAGAGACCCAGTACTTC,CASSPGGAGLQETQYF
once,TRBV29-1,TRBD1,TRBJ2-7,TGCAGCGCCGCCCCGGACAGGGGGCGCGACGAGCAGTACTTC,CSAAPDRGRDEQYF
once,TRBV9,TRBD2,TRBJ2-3,TGTGCCAGCAGTGTCCGTGGACTAGCGGGGGAGGAAACTAGCACAGATACGCAGTATTTT,CASSVRGLAGEETSTDTQYF
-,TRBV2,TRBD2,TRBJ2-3,TGTGCCAGCACTCGAGCGGGAGTCACAGATACGCAGTATTTT,CASTRAGVTDTQYF
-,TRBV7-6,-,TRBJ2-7,TGTGCCAGCGGAAGGGGGTCCGACCCCTACGAGCAGTACTTC,CASGRGSDPYEQYF
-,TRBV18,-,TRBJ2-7,TGTGCCAGCGAAACCGTCTCGGGACTCCTTACCGAGCAGTACTTC,CASETVSGLLTEQYF
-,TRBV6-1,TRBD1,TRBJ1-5,TGTGCCAGCAGAGACCCGACAGGGATTCAGCCCCAGCATTTT,CASRDPTGIQPQHF
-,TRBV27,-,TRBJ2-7,TGTGCCAGCAGTAGGGTCGGGAGTCTCGAGCAGTACTTC,CASSRVGSLEQYF
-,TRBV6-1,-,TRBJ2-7,TGTGCCAGCAGAAGGGGGTACGAGCAGTACTTC,CASRRGYEQYF
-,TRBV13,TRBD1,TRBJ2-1,TGTGCCAGCAGCTTTGGGACAGGCCCTGGGTATGAGCAGTTCTTC,CASSFGTGPGYEQFF
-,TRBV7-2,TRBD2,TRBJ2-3,TGTGCCAGCAGCTTAGTGGCGGGGGGGGAAGATACGCAGTATTTT,CASSLVAGGEDTQYF
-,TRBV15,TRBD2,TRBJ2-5,TGTGCCACCAGAGAGACGCGGGGGGCCCCAGAGACCCAGTACTTC,CATRETRGAPETQYF
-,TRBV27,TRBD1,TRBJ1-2,TGTGCCAGCAGTTTAGGGGACAGGGGACGAGATGGCTACACCTTC,CASSLGDRGRDGYTF
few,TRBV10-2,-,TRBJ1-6,TGCGCCAGCAACGAAGGGATGTCAGATTCACCCCTCCACTTT,CASNEGMSDSPLHF
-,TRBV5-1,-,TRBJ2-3,TGCGCCAGCAGCTTGTGGAGCACAGATACGCAGTATTTT,CASSLWSTDTQYF
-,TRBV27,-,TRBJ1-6,TGTGCCAGCAGCGATGGGTCGAGCTCCTATAATTCACCCCTCCACTTT,CASSDGSSSYNSPLHF
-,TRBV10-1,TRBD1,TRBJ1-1,TGCGCCAGCAGCCGGACAGGGACTGAAGCTTTCTTT,CASSRTGTEAFF
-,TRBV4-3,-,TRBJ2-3,TGCGCCAGCAGCCAAGATCTCGGTAGCACGGATACGCAGTATTTT,CASSQDLGSTDTQYF
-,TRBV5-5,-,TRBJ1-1,TGTGCCAGCAGCTTGTCGTGGGAGAACACTGAAGCTTTCTTT,CASSLSWENTEAFF
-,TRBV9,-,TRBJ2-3,TGTGCCAGCAGCGTAGACAGTGATACGCAGTATTTT,CASSVDSDTQYF
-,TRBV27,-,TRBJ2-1,TGTGCCAGCAGTTTTGCTAGCTCCTACAATGAGCAGTTCTTC,CASSFASSYNEQFF
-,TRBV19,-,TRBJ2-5,TGTGCCAGTAGGGCCCGGGAGAGGGACGGGGAGACCCAGTACTTC,CASRARERDGETQYF
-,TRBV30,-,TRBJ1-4,TGTGCCTGGAGTGGGACTTGGAAGAATGAAAAACTGTTTTTT,CAWSGTWKNEKLFF
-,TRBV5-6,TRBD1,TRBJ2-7,TGTGCCAGCAGCTTCGGGACAGGGTCCTACGAGCAGTACTTC,CASSFGTGSYEQYF
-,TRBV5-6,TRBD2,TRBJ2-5,TGTGCCAGCAGCCTGGAGTATTTAGCGGGCCGGGAGACCCAGTACTTC,CASSLEYLAGRETQYF
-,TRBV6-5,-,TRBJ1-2,TGTGCCAGCAGTTACTCGGTGACAGGAAACTATGGCTACACCTTC,CASSYSVTGNYGYTF
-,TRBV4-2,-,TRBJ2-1,TGTGCCAGCAGCCGAACAGGGTCTGGCAATGAGCAGTTCTTC,CASSRTGSGNEQFF
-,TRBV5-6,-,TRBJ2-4,TGTGCCAGCAGCCCTGGCTGGGGGCAGAACATTCAGTACTTC,CASSPGWGQNIQYF
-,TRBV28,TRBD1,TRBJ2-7,TGTGCCAGCAACGGACAGGGGGCGCTTTACGAGCAGTACTTC,CASNGQGALYEQYF
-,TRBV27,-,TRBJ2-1,TGTGCCAGCAGTTCCGTGGGGAGCTCCTACAATGAGCAGTTCTTC,CASSSVGSSYNEQFF
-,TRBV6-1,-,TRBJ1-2,TGTGCCAGCAGTGAAGGTACAGGGACTAACTATGGCTACACCTTC,CASSEGTGTNYGYTF
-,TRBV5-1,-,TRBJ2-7,TGCGCCAGCAGCTGGGCGGTAGGATCCTACGAGCAGTACTTC,CASSWAVGSYEQYF
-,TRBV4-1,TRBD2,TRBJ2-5,TGCGCCAGCAGCCAAGAGCCAGGGACTATGCAAGAGACCCAGTACTTC,CASSQEPGTMQETQYF
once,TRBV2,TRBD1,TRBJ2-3,TGTGCCAGCAGCGCTAGAGGACAGGACCGCACAGATACGCAGTATTTT,CASSARGQDRTDTQYF
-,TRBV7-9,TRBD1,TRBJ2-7,TGTGCCAGCAGCCAAGCGACAGGGGTCTACGAGCAGTACTTC,CASSQATGVYEQYF
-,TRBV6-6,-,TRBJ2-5,TGTGCCTGCCGGGACACCGTACAAGAGACCCAGTACTTC,CACRDTVQETQYF
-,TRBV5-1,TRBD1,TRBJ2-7,TGCGCCAGCAGCTCTACAGGGGCCGAGCAGTACTTC,CASSSTGAEQYF
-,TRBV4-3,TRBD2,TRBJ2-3,TGCGCCAGCAGCCAGGTCGGGGGGGATACGCAGTATTTT,CASSQVGGDTQYF
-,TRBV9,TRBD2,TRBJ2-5,TGTGCCAGCAGCGTAGGTGAGACTAGCGGGAGGGCCCCAGAGACCCAGTACTTC,CASSVGETSGRAPETQYF
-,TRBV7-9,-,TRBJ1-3,TGTGCCAGCAGCCGGACGGACTCTGGAAACACCATATATTTT,CASSRTDSGNTIYF
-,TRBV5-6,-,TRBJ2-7,TGTGCCAGCAGCCTGGTAGACGAGCAGTACTTC,CASSLVDEQYF
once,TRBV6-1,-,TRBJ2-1,TGTGCCAGCAACCAGCTAGGGTACGGGGAACAGTTCTTC,CASNQLGYGEQFF
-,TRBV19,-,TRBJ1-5,TGTGCCAGTAGTATCGGGTTGGCAGGGGCCAATCTGATGGCCCAGCATTTT,CASSIGLAGANLMAQHF
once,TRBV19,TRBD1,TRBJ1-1,TGTGCCAGTAGCCTGGACAGGGGCACTGAAGCTTTCTTT,CASSLDRGTEAFF
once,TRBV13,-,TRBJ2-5,TGTGCCAGCAGTACCGGGGGACAAGAGACCCAGTACTTC,CASSTGGQETQYF
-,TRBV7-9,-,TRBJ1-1,TGTGCCAGCAGCTTAGTCGCTGAAGCTTTCTTT,CASSLVAEAFF
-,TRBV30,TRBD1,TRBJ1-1,TGTGCCTGGAGTGTAGACAGGGGGACTGAAGCTTTCTTT,CAWSVDRGTEAFF
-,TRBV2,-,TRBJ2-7,TGTGCCAGCGAGAGGGGGGAGCAGTACTTC,CASERGEQYF
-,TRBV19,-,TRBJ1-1,TGTGCCAGTAGTATTGGACAGACCACTGAAGCTTTCTTT,CASSIGQTTEAFF
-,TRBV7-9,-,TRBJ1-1,TGTGCCAGCAGCGGCCCGCTCGTGGGGACTGAAGCTTTCTTT,CASSGPLVGTEAFF
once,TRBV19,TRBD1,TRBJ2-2,TGTGCCAGTAGCATACCCGAGACAGGGTTCGGCACCGGGGAGCTGTTTTTT,CASSIPETGFGTGELFF
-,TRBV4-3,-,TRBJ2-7,TGCGCCAGCAGCCCAGGTCGAGGCCACGAGCAGTACTTC,CASSPGRGHEQYF
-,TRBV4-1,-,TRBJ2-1,TGCGCCAGCAGCCAAGACGCGACCTACAATGAGCAGTTCTTC,CASSQDATYNEQFF
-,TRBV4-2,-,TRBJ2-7,TGTGCCAGCAGCCAAGGCCCCGACTCGAACGAGCAGTACTTC,CASSQGPDSNEQYF